This record looks at one T cell receptor (beta chain) sequence and its context. Its specificity is unknown. The sample comes from a study of Ad26.COV2.S vaccination and SARS-CoV-2 variants. The overall study: Intramuscular Ad26.COV2.S doses were given once or twice, 56 days apart.

Clones were read by immunoSEQ multiplex PCR, and TCRdb kept only the in-frame ones, dropping some. The top ten hold around 1.5% of the sample, which has roughly 680,000 clones, roughly 90% seen once. The treatment denotes: about 20 received Ad26.COV2.S at low or high dose, single or two shots; 5 received placebo; per-sample allocation not given. Day 63 after the first vaccine or placebo injection was the time point for sampling. Donor was an adult aged 18-55 years in Boston. The shot given was an Ad26 vector that makes Wuhan-strain SARS-CoV-2 spike. Trimming pared 3 bases from V and 8 bases from J, leaving 10 bases between. Germline V CDR1 and CDR2: DFQATT, SNEGSKA (reference sequence). This CDR3 is built from 11 residues. Study conclusions and caveats: Vaccinees and placebo recipients showed similar non-spike TCR breadth.

This chain uses TRBV20-1 with TRBJ1-2, with D uncertain. The sample was peripheral blood, taken in a trial of Ad26.COV2.S vaccine versus placebo. This clonotype was obtained from a person between 18 and 65 years old who received the Ad26.COV2.S COVID-19 vaccine or a placebo. CDR3 in amino acids: CSASRGRGYTF. The CDR3 nucleotides are TGCAGTGCTAGTCGAGGGCGAGGCTACACCTTC.